This T cell receptor beta chain was identified in a study of control samples from healthy donors and cancer patients (dated by TCRdb to the early 2020s). About this clone itself: This receptor's antigen is unknown. Base qualities are missing; no much larger clone stands one base away.

Libraries came from the immunoSEQ multiplex PCR assay. Held by TCRdb, this immuneACCESS table contains in-frame sequences only and omits some clones. Under half of the omission traces to an unresolved V gene where checked; the cause of the rest is unknown. This sample holds tens of thousands of clones; approximately 92% were observed only once. 1.7% of the sample rests with the top ten. From cysteine to phenylalanine, the CDR3 is 14 amino acids long. Only the CDR3 DNA stays, 42 bases, in frame from base 1. CDR1 and CDR2 are read off the germline V gene as MGHRA and YSYEKL. Between the V and J ends, shortened by 4 bases and 5 bases respectively, the junction contains 12 bases.

The chain is encoded by TRBV4-1 joined to TRBJ2-1; TRBD2 is a weak D gene call, 6 bases matching. The clonotype was recovered from a man between 40 and 49 years old with colorectal cancer. Source material: PBMCs. The DNA is as follows: TGCGCCAGCAGCCCAATGGGCGGGGACAATGAGCAGTTCTTC. Translated, it gives CASSPMGGDNEQFF.